A single sample gave rise to the 17 T cell receptor beta chains below, sequenced in a study of cytomegalovirus exposure and HLA in healthy donors. Vbeta (60) and Jbeta (13) primers were used in the PCR. Data came from immunoSEQ multiplex PCR; TCRdb stores just in-frame clones and leaves some out. This sample has some 140,000 clones; around 79% occur once, and the top ten carry more than 0.75%. Input material: PBMCs. The receptors shown here come from a man between 18 and 35 years old in good health and CMV-seronegative.

This clone was seen a single time. The chain couples TRBV4-2 to TRBJ2-3; 10 bases are a match to TRBD1. The CDR3 totals 15 residues. With V trimmed by 3 bases and J by 3 bases, 3 bases remained unmatched. The V gene's germline CDR1 is LGHNA and CDR2 YNFKEQ. CDR3 bases: TGTGCCAGCAGCCATCCGGGACAGGGGACAGATACGCAGTATTTT. Translated: CASSHPGQGTDTQYF.

V is TRBV13 and J is TRBJ2-2, with D possibly TRBD2 on 6 matching bases. V was clipped by 8 bases and J by 4 bases, with 17 bases between them. CDR1 and CDR2 from the germline V gene are PRHDT and FYEKMQ (reference sequence). This CDR3 spans 15 amino acids. CDR3 bases: TGTGCCAGCGCCTCTAGTGGGGGGAGCACCGGGGAGCTGTTTTTT. Translated: CASASSGGSTGELFF.

V and J are TRBV7-6 and TRBJ1-3; a possible D gene is TRBD1 (5 bases). Germline CDR1 SGHVS, CDR2 FNYEAQ. CDR3 length: 16 amino acids. V was pared by 1 base and J by 0 bases, with 10 bases between. The CDR3 DNA reads TGTGCCAGCAGCTTAGGGGTAGGGGACTCTGGAAACACCATATATTTT. Its protein is CASSLGVGDSGNTIYF.

The chain recombines TRBV2 with TRBJ2-5; perhaps TRBD1 as D (6 bases). The DNA end favors TRBJ2-7, so the J call may be wrong. The CDR3 extends over 13 amino acids. Germline CDR1 is SNHLY and CDR2 is FYNNEI. The CDR3 spells CASTWAGVYEQYF. The CDR3 coding sequence is TGTGCCAGCACCTGGGCAGGGGTGTACGAGCAGTACTTC.

The CDR3 sequence: CASSIGGYSYEQYF. As DNA, the CDR3 is TGTGCCAGTAGTATTGGCGGTTATTCCTACGAGCAGTACTTC. V usage is TRBV19 and J usage is TRBJ2-7; D not certain. V lost 3 bases to trimming and J lost 1 base, with 10 bases between them. The germline V gene encodes CDR1 LNHDA and CDR2 SQIVND (reference sequence). The CDR3 totals 14 residues.

The gene calls are TRBV9 and TRBJ1-1; D is possibly TRBD1 (6 bases). This CDR3 is built from 15 residues. Trimming removed 2 bases at V and 4 bases at J, with 15 bases between. Germline V lookup: CDR1 SGDLS, CDR2 YYNGEE. In DNA form, the CDR3 reads TGTGCCAGCAGCGTGGGACATGGGGCTAGCACTGAAGCTTTCTTT. Its translation: CASSVGHGASTEAFF.

V gene TRBV7-9 combines with J gene TRBJ1-1; 11 bases are shared with TRBD1. The ends lost 2 bases at V and 2 bases at J; junction bases unmatched: 4. The CDR3 has 16 residues. Per germline, CDR1 SEHNR and CDR2 FQNEAQ (reference sequence). CDR3 residues: CASSLWGQGENTEAFF. The CDR3 DNA follows: TGTGCCAGCAGCTTATGGGGACAGGGGGAAAACACTGAAGCTTTCTTT. The variable domain in full, with the rest retrieved from reference TRBV7-9 and TRBJ1-1, is DTGVSQNPRHKITKRGQNVTFRCDPISEHNRLYWYRQTLGQGPEFLTYFQNEAQLEKSRLLSDRFSAERPKGSFSTLEIQRTEQGDSAMYLCASSLWGQGENTEAFFGQGTRLTVV.

For the CDR3, the DNA is TGTGCCAGCAGTGAAGCGTTCGGGACAACCGGGGAGCTGTTTTTT. This sequence encodes CASSEAFGTTGELFF. V usage is TRBV6-1 and J usage is TRBJ2-2; D is possibly TRBD1 (6 bases). Trimming stripped 0 bases from V and 5 bases from J, with 10 bases between. Per germline, CDR1 MNHNS and CDR2 SASEGT. The CDR3 runs to 15 residues.

The rearrangement joins TRBV10-3 to TRBJ2-5, with TRBD2 identical over 12 bases. CDR3 length equals 16 residues. CDR1 is ENHRY, CDR2 SYGVKD, per germline. The V and J ends lost 4 bases and 2 bases, in that order; junction bases with no gene match: 5. CDR3 amino acids: CAISAGLAGLQETQYF. CDR3 sequence (DNA): TGTGCCATCAGTGCCGGACTAGCGGGGCTTCAAGAGACCCAGTACTTC.

V and J are TRBV5-6 and TRBJ2-7; maybe TRBD1 (6 bases). This CDR3 region has 13 residues. V was cut by 1 base and J by 2 bases, with 7 bases left in between. CDR1 SGHDT and CDR2 YYEEEE come from the germline V gene. CDR3 residues: CASSLTGTYEQYF. CDR3 coding DNA: TGTGCCAGCAGCTTGACAGGGACCTACGAGCAGTACTTC.

A few counts support this clone. CDR3 sequence reads: CASSQDARGTEAFF. As DNA, the CDR3 is TGCGCCAGCAGCCAGGACGCTAGGGGCACTGAAGCTTTCTTT. The rearrangement links TRBV4-3 to TRBJ1-1; possibly TRBD1 for D (5 bases). Germline lookup yields CDR1 LGHNA and CDR2 YSLEER. V was shortened by 3 bases and J by 4 bases, with 12 bases between the two germline ends. The CDR3 loop spans 14 amino acids.

This clone was observed a single time. This chain uses TRBV4-2 with TRBJ1-3; 9 nucleotides match TRBD1. Germline CDR1 is LGHNA and CDR2 is YNFKEQ. CDR3 length: 15 residues. Trimming removed 1 base from V and 6 bases from J; junction bases left unmatched: 4. DNA for the CDR3: TGTGCCAGCAGCCAAGGGGACAGGGAGGCAAACACCATATATTTT. It is translated as CASSQGDREANTIYF.

The chain recombines TRBV5-1 with TRBJ2-5, with TRBD1 matching 11 bases. CDR3 size: 14 residues. V gave up 6 bases and J gave up 3 bases; unmatched junction bases: 4. In germline, CDR1 is SGHRS, CDR2 YFSETQ. As DNA, the CDR3 is TGCGCCAGCAACCGGGACAGGGGGGAAGAGACCCAGTACTTC. Translation gives CASNRDRGEETQYF.

The sample holds one count of this clone. The CDR3 nucleotides read TGTGCCAGCAGCGTAGCGGGGGGGCATACAGATACGCAGTATTTT. Protein sequence: CASSVAGGHTDTQYF. The chain carries TRBV9 and TRBJ2-3; 8 bases agree with TRBD2. The germline gives CDR1 SGDLS, CDR2 YYNGEE. V lost 0 bases and J lost 3; bases outside the gene matches: 3. This CDR3 has 15 amino acids.

The gene calls are TRBV19 and TRBJ2-7; perhaps TRBD1 as D (6 bases). The CDR3 runs 14 residues. CDR1 and CDR2 (germline): LNHDA, SQIVND (reference sequence). Trimming took 3 bases from V and 5 from J, leaving 14 bases between them. The CDR3 DNA follows: TGTGCCAGTAGTATCGGGTGGCAGGGGAACGAGCAGTACTTC. Translating gives CASSIGWQGNEQYF. Variable domain in full (rest from reference TRBV19 and TRBJ2-7): DGGITQSPKYLFRKEGQNVTLSCEQNLNHDAMYWYRQDPGQGLRLIYYSQIVNDFQKGDIAEGYSVSREKKESFPLTVTSAQKNPTAFYLCASSIGWQGNEQYFGPGTRLTVT.

The chain carries TRBV7-2 and TRBJ1-4; D may be TRBD1 (6 bases). CDR1 SGHTA and CDR2 FQGNSA come from the germline V gene. The CDR3 has 14 residues. The germline V and J ends were trimmed by 5 bases and 4 bases, with 11 bases remaining between them. For the CDR3, the DNA is TGTGCCAGCAGCCGACCGGACAGTAATGAAAAACTGTTTTTT. It specifies CASSRPDSNEKLFF.

In the case of this clone: This specimen includes other DNA sequences encoding the same CDR3. The rearrangement uses TRBV20-1 and TRBJ1-1; maybe TRBD1 (5 bases). The germline gives CDR1 DFQATT, CDR2 SNEGSKA (reference sequence). CDR3 length: 11 residues. V lost 4 bases, J lost 4 bases, and 7 bases lay in between. CDR3 in amino acids: CSATGGTEAFF. Here the CDR3 DNA reads TGCAGTGCTACCGGGGGCACTGAAGCTTTCTTT.